Below are 15 T cell receptor beta chains sequenced from a single sample in a study of regulatory T cells in long-lasting Graves disease. Investigators prepared the TCR beta libraries by applying iRepertoire HTBI primers and Arm-PCR of CDR3 regions. TCRdb processed the multiplex PCR reads anew with MiXCR; each CDR3 protein has one entry. The sample records roughly 700,000 distinct CDR3 sequences, around 30% being singletons. This sample's time point: persistent/refractory GD, antithyroid drugs over 5 years with positive TRAb. Making the TCR library involved RNA that had been extracted from PBMCs. The starting material was peripheral blood mononuclear cells (PBMCs), obtained when the disease was refractory, from a patient treated with antithyroid drugs. The receptor source for this set is a female donor with Graves disease.

This clonotype was found a few times. The chain uses TRBV29-1 and TRBJ1-2, with TRBD1 matching 7 bases. Germline values: CDR1 SQVTM, CDR2 ANQGSEA. With 3 bases clipped from V and 10 bases from J, the junction kept 11 bases outside the gene matches. CDR3 size: 13 residues. The DNA for the CDR3 is TGCAGCGTTGACAAGACAGGGCTCGGGGACTACACCTTC. It is translated as CSVDKTGLGDYTF.

This rearrangement joins TRBV19 to TRBJ1-5; 8 nucleotides align to TRBD1. V shed 3 bases and J 6 bases; nucleotides not matched to a gene: 13. The CDR3 has 17 amino acids. CDR1 and CDR2 (germline): LNHDA, SQIVND (reference sequence). CDR3 region: CASSIGPGGNLGQPQHF. The CDR3 DNA is TGTGCCAGTAGTATTGGTCCAGGGGGCAACTTAGGTCAGCCCCAGCATTTT.

This clonotype was observed many times. This chain's CDR3 is CASSESTGFQETQYF. CDR3 bases: TGTGCCAGCAGTGAAAGTACAGGATTCCAAGAGACCCAGTACTTC. V is TRBV2 and J is TRBJ2-5, with D perhaps TRBD1 (5 bases). The V gene lost 2 bases and the J gene lost 1 base, with 11 bases spanning the gap. Germline V gene lookup returns CDR1 SNHLY and CDR2 FYNNEI. The length of the CDR3 is 15 residues.

The chain uses TRBV5-1 and TRBJ1-2; no firm D call. Germline CDR1 and CDR2: SGHRS and YFSETQ. The V end lost 1 base, the J end lost 6 bases, and 10 bases lay between the germline ends. The CDR3 contains 13 residues. CDR3 in amino acids: CASSLTPQNGYTF. The DNA of the CDR3 is TGCGCCAGCAGCTTGACTCCTCAAAATGGCTACACCTTC.

The V and J genes are TRBV7-2 and TRBJ2-7; D perhaps matches TRBD1 (6 bases). The germline gives CDR1 SGHTA, CDR2 FQGNSA. The CDR3 has 14 amino acids. Trimming stripped 5 bases from V and 6 bases from J, with 17 bases between. The CDR3 loop reads CASSPTGFSGEQYF. In DNA, the CDR3 is TGTGCCAGCAGCCCAACAGGGTTCTCGGGCGAGCAGTACTTC. Filled out from reference TRBV7-2 and TRBJ2-7, the complete variable domain reads GAGVSQSPSNKVTEKGKDVELRCDPISGHTALYWYRQSLGQGLEFLIYFQGNSAPDKSGLPSDRFSAERTGGSVSTLTIQRTQQEDSAVYLCASSPTGFSGEQYFGPGTRLTVT.

The chain has TRBV20-1 and TRBJ1-5; D ambiguous. Germline CDR1 and CDR2: DFQATT and SNEGSKA (reference sequence). The CDR3 is 13 residues long. The V gene lost 0 bases and the J gene lost 4 bases, with 7 bases spanning the gap. The CDR3 protein is CSARERVNQPQHF. CDR3 DNA sequence: TGCAGTGCTAGAGAGCGGGTTAATCAGCCCCAGCATTTT.

Note on this clonotype: A read error may be the cause here, since a much bigger clone is one base away. V is TRBV6-2 or TRBV6-3 and J is TRBJ1-1; D ambiguous. Looked up from germline, CDR1 is MNHEY and CDR2 is SVGEGT. V lost 4 bases and J lost 1, with 7 bases in between. The CDR3 is 13 amino acids. The CDR3 sequence: CASSFHRNTEAFF. CDR3 coding DNA: TGTGCCAGCAGTTTCCACAGGAACACTGAAGCTTTCTTT.

This clonotype was counted between two and nine times. The chain combines TRBV19 with TRBJ1-6; no definite D call. The ends were cut back, 7 bases at V and 6 bases at J, with 10 bases in the middle. This CDR3 has 13 amino acids. Germline V CDR1 and CDR2: LNHDA, SQIVND (reference sequence). In nucleotides, the CDR3 is TGTGCCAGTACGAATTTGGTTAATTCACCCCTCCACTTT. Its protein product is CASTNLVNSPLHF.

The J gene is TRBJ2-3, the V gene TRBV5-6; possible D gene TRBD2, 5 bases. Germline CDR1 reads SGHDT; CDR2 reads YYEEEE. The CDR3 sequence is 15 residues long. The V end lost 1 base, the J end lost 0 bases, and 9 bases lay between the germline ends. CDR3: CASSLIRTSTDTQYF. The CDR3 region has the DNA TGTGCCAGCAGCTTGATCAGGACTAGCACAGATACGCAGTATTTT.

V is TRBV6-1 and J is TRBJ2-7, with TRBD2 as a possible D gene (6 bases). This CDR3 is built from 15 residues. Deletions cut 6 bases from V and 3 bases from J, with 18 bases between. In germline, CDR1 is MNHNS, CDR2 SASEGT. CDR3 in amino acids: CASSPGLLGGYEQYF. The CDR3 DNA is TGTGCCAGCAGCCCCGGCCTGTTGGGGGGCTACGAGCAGTACTTC.

This clonotype was recorded a few times. J is TRBJ2-2 and V is TRBV28, with 12 bases matching TRBD1. The CDR3 sequence is 18 residues long. V lost 5 bases, J lost 5 bases, and 12 bases stayed unmatched. Germline V gives CDR1 MDHEN, CDR2 SYDVKM. The CDR3 loop is CASSAPGQGARGTGELFF. The DNA for the CDR3 is TGTGCCAGCAGTGCGCCGGGACAGGGGGCCCGCGGAACCGGGGAGCTGTTTTTT. Full variable domain (outside the CDR3, taken from reference TRBV28 and TRBJ2-2): DVKVTQSSRYLVKRTGEKVFLECVQDMDHENMFWYRQDPGLGLRLIYFSYDVKMKEKGDIPEGYSVSREKKERFSLILESASTNQTSMYLCASSAPGQGARGTGELFFGEGSRLTVL.

The rearrangement links TRBV6-1 to TRBJ1-6; D ambiguous. The CDR3 is 13 residues long. The V end was cut by 2 bases, the J end by 14 bases, with 13 bases between. Germline V gene data show CDR1 as MNHNS and CDR2 as SASEGT. CDR3 in amino acids: CASSERPVWSLHF. The DNA for the CDR3 is TGTGCCAGCAGTGAACGCCCTGTGTGGTCCCTCCACTTT.

This clonotype came up once. The chain uses TRBV18 and TRBJ1-1; D remains ambiguous. CDR1 KGHSH and CDR2 LQKENI come from the germline V gene. The germline V and J ends were trimmed by 2 bases and 1 base, with 8 bases remaining between them. CDR3 size: 14 residues. The CDR3 coding sequence is TGTGCCAGCTCACCAATGGAGTCGAACACTGAAGCTTTCTTT. This encodes CASSPMESNTEAFF.

The chain combines TRBV3-1 with TRBJ1-2; a possible D gene is TRBD1 (6 bases). Trimming took 0 bases from V and 3 from J, leaving 11 bases between them. The CDR3 is 15 residues long. Germline assignment: CDR1 LGHDT and CDR2 YNNKEL (reference sequence). The CDR3, as DNA: TGTGCCAGCAGCCAAGATGTAACAGGGCACTATGGCTACACCTTC. Its protein is CASSQDVTGHYGYTF.

Worth noting for this clonotype: It may be a read error: a sequence one base away is much more abundant. Because the CDR3 is missing its conserved closing phenylalanine or tryptophan, this is likely a read error. This chain uses TRBV20-1 with TRBJ2-7; D possibly corresponds to TRBD1 (6 bases). V lost 5 bases to trimming and J lost 0 bases, with 17 bases between them. CDR1 DFQATT and CDR2 SNEGSKA come from the germline V gene (reference sequence). This CDR3 has 15 amino acids. The CDR3 coding sequence is TGCAGTGCTCCACACCGGGACACCCACTCCTACGAGCAGTACTCC. This gives the protein CSAPHRDTHSYEQYS.